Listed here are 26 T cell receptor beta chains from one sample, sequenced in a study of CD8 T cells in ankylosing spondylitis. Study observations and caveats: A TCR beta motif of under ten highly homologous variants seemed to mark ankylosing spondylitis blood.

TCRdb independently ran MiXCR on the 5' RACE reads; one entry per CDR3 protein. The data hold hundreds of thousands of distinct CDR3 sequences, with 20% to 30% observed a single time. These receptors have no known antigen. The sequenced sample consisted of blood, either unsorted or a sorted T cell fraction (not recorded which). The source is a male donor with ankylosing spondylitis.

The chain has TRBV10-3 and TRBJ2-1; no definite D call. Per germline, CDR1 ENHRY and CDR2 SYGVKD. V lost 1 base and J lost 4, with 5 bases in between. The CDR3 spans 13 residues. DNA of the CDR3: TGTGCCATCAGTGAGTACGGTTACAATGAGCAGTTCTTC. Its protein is CAISEYGYNEQFF.

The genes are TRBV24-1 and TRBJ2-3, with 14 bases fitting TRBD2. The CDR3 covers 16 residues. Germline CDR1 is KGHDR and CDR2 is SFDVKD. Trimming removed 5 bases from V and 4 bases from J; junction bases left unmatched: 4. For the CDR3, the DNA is TGTGCCACCAGTGGAGGGACTAGCGGGAGACCAGATACGCAGTATTTT. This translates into CATSGGTSGRPDTQYF.

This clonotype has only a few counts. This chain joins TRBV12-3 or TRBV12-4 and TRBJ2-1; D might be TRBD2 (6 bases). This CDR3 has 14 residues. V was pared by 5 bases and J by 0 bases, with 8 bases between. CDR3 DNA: TGTGCCAGCAGTCGGGACTTCTCCTACAATGAGCAGTTCTTC. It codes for CASSRDFSYNEQFF.

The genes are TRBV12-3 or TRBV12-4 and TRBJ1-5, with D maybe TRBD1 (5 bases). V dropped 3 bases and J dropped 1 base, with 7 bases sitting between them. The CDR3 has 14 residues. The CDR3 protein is CASSFGGSNQPQHF. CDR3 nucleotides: TGTGCCAGCAGTTTCGGGGGGAGCAATCAGCCCCAGCATTTT.

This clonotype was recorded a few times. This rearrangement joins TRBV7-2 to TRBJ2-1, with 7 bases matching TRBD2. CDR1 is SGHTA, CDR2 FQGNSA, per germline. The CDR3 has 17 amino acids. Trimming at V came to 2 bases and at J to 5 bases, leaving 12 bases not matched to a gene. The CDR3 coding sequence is TGTGCCAGCAGCTTAAATTGGGGCGGGAGAATTCACAATGAGCAGTTCTTC. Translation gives CASSLNWGGRIHNEQFF.

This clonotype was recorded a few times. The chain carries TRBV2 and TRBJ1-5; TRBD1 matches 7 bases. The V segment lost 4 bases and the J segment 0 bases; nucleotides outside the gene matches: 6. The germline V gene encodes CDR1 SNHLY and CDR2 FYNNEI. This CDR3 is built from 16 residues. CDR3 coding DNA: TGTGCCAGCAGTGGGGAGACAGGGCTTAGCAATCAGCCCCAGCATTTT. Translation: CASSGETGLSNQPQHF.

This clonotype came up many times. CDR3 DNA: TGTGCCAGCAGATCCGGGACTAGCGGGATCGGGTACAATGAGCAGTTCTTC. Translation gives CASRSGTSGIGYNEQFF. The V call is TRBV6-1, the J call TRBJ2-1, with 13 bases aligning to TRBD2. V lost 6 bases and J lost 4; bases outside the gene matches: 9. The CDR3 is made up of 17 amino acids. Germline CDR1 reads MNHNS; CDR2 reads SASEGT.

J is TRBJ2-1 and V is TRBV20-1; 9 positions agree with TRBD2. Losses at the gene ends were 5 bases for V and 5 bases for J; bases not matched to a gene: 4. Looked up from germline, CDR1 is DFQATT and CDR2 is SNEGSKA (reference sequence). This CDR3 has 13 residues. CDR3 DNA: TGCAGTGCTCTACTAGCGGGCCACAATGAGCAGTTCTTC. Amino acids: CSALLAGHNEQFF.

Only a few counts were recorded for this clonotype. The CDR3: CSARDSRGANTEAFF. The CDR3 DNA reads as TGCAGTGCTAGAGATAGCCGGGGGGCGAACACTGAAGCTTTCTTT. This chain connects TRBV20-1 to TRBJ1-1, with a weak D call TRBD1 (6 bases). Trimming stripped 0 bases from V and 1 base from J, with 12 bases between. The CDR3 covers 15 residues. Germline V gives CDR1 DFQATT, CDR2 SNEGSKA (reference sequence).

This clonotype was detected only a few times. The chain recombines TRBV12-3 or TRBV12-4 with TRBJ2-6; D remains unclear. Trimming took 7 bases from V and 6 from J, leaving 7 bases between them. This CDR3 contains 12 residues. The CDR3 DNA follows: TGTGCCAGCACCCAAATGGCCAACGTCCTGACTTTC. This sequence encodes CASTQMANVLTF.

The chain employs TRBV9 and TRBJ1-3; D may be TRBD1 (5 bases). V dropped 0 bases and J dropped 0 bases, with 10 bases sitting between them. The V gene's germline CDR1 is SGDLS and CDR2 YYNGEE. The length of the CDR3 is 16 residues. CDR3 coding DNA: TGTGCCAGCAGCGTAGCTATCGGGGGCTCTGGAAACACCATATATTTT. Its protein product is CASSVAIGGSGNTIYF.

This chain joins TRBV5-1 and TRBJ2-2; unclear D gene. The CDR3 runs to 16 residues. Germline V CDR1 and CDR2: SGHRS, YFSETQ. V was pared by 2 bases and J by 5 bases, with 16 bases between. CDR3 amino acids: CASSFSPDKSTGELFF. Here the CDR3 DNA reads TGCGCCAGCAGCTTTTCCCCCGACAAATCGACCGGGGAGCTGTTTTTT.

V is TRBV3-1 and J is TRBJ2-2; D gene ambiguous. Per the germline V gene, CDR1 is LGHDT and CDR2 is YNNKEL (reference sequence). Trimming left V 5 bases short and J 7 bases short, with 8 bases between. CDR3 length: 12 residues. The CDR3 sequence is CASSVWGGELFF. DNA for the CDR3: TGTGCCAGCAGCGTTTGGGGCGGGGAGCTGTTTTTT.

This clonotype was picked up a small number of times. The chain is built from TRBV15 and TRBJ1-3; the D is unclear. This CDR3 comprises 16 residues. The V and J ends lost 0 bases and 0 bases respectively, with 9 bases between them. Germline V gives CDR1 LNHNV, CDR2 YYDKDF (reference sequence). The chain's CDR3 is CATSREIAGSGNTIYF. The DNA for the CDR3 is TGTGCCACCAGCAGAGAGATCGCTGGCTCTGGAAACACCATATATTTT.

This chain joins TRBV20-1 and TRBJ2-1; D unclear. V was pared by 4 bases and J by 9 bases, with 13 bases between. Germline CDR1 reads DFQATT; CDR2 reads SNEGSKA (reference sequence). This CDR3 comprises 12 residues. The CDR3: CSATRSLSEQFF. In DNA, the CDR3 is TGCAGTGCTACGCGCAGCCTATCTGAGCAGTTCTTC.

CDR3 DNA: TGTGCCACGGCCCGGGGACTAGCGGGCGGTAATGAGCAGTTCTTC. It codes for CATARGLAGGNEQFF. The chain links TRBV24-1 to TRBJ2-1; 12 bases are a match to TRBD2. The V segment lost 10 bases and the J segment 7 bases; nucleotides outside the gene matches: 10. The CDR3 runs 15 residues. Germline V gene data show CDR1 as KGHDR and CDR2 as SFDVKD.

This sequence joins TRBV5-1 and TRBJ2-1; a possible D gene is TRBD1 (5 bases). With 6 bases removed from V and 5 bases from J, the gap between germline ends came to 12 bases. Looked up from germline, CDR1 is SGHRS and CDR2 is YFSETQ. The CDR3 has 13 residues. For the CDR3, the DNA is TGCGCCAGCACCATGGGGCTGAACAATGAGCAGTTCTTC. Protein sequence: CASTMGLNNEQFF.

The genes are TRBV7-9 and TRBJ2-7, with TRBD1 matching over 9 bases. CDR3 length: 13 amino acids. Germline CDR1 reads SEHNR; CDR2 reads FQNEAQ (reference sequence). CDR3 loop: CASLQGAGYEQYF. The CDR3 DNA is TGTGCAAGTCTACAGGGGGCTGGGTACGAGCAGTACTTC.

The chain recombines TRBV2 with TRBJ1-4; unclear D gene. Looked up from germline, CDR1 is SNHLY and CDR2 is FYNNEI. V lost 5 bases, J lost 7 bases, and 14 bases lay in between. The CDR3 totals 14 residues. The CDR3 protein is CASSSPDGPEKLFF. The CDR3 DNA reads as TGTGCCAGCAGTTCTCCCGATGGGCCTGAAAAACTGTTTTTT.

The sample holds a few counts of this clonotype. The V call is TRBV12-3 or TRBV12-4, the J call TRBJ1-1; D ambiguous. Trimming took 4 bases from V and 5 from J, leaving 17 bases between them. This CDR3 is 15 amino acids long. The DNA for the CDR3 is TGTGCCAGCAGTTCTAACCCTCGACCAGGAACTGAAGCTTTCTTT. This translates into CASSSNPRPGTEAFF.

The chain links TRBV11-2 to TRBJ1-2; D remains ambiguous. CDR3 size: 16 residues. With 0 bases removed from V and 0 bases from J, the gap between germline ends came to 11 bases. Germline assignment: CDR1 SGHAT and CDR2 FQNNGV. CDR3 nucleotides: TGTGCCAGCAGCTTAGAAGTGGCTAGAGCTAACTATGGCTACACCTTC. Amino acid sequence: CASSLEVARANYGYTF.

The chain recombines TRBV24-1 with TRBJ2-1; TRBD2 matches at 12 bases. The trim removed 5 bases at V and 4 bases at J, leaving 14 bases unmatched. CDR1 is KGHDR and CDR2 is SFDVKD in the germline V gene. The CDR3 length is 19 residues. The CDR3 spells CATSAPAGTSGLKYNEQFF. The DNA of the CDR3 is TGTGCCACCAGTGCCCCGGCGGGGACTAGCGGGCTGAAATACAATGAGCAGTTCTTC.

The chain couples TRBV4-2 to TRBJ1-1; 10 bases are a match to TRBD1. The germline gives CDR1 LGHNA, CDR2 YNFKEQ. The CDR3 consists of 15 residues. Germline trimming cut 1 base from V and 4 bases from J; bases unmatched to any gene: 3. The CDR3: CASSQGGQGGTEAFF. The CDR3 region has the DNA TGTGCCAGCAGCCAAGGTGGACAGGGGGGCACTGAAGCTTTCTTT.

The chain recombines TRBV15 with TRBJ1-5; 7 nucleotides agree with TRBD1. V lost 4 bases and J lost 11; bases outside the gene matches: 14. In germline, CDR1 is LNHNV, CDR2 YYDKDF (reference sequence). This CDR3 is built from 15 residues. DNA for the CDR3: TGTGCCACCAGCACTCCTGGACAGGCCATGGGGTCCCAGCATTTT. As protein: CATSTPGQAMGSQHF. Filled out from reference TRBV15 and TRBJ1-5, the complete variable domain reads DAMVIQNPRYQVTQFGKPVTLSCSQTLNHNVMYWYQQKSSQAPKLLFHYYDKDFNNEADTPDNFQSRRPNTSFCFLDIRSPGLGDTAMYLCATSTPGQAMGSQHFGDGTRLSIL.

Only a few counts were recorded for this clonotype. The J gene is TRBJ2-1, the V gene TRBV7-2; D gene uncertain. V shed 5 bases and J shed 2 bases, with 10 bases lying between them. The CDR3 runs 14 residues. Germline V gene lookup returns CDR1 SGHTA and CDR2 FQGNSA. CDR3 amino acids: CASSPGVAYNEQFF. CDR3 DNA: TGTGCCAGCAGCCCTGGAGTGGCCTACAATGAGCAGTTCTTC. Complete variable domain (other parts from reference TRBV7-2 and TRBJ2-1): GAGVSQSPSNKVTEKGKDVELRCDPISGHTALYWYRQSLGQGLEFLIYFQGNSAPDKSGLPSDRFSAERTGGSVSTLTIQRTQQEDSAVYLCASSPGVAYNEQFFGPGTRLTVL.

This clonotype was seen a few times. This chain's CDR3 is CASSFNDLGQNNEQFF. The CDR3 coding sequence is TGTGCCAGCAGTTTTAATGATTTGGGACAGAACAATGAGCAGTTCTTC. The chain is built from TRBV27 and TRBJ2-1, with 7 bases matching TRBD1. The CDR3 contains 16 residues. Per the germline V gene, CDR1 is MNHEY and CDR2 is SMNVEV (reference sequence). The V gene end was trimmed by 3 bases and the J gene end by 5 bases; junction bases not matched to a gene: 10.